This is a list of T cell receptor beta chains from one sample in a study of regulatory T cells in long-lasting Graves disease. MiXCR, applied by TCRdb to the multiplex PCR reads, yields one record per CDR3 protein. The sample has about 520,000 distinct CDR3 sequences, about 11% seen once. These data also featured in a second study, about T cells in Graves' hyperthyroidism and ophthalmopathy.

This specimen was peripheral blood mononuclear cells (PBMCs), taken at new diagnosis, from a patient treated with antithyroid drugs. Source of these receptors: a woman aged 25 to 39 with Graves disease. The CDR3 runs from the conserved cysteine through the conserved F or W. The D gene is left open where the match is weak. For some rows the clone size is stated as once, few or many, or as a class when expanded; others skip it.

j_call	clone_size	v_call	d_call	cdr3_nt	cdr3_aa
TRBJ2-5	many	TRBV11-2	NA	TGTGCCAGCAGCTTAGAAGCTTTCGGGACAATCAGAGAGACCCAGTACTTC	CASSLEAFGTIRETQYF
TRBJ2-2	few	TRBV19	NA	TGTGCCAGTTCAAATCCGGGCCCAGAGGGATTTGGGGAGCTGTTTTTT	CASSNPGPEGFGELFF
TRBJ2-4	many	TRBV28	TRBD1	TGTGCCAGCAGTCCGGGACAGGGGGGAAACATTCAGTACTTC	CASSPGQGGNIQYF
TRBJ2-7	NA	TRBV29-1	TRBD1	TGCAGCGCCTATACCGCCGGGACAGGGTGGAACGAGCAGTACTTC	CSAYTAGTGWNEQYF
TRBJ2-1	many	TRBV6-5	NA	TGTGCCAGCAGTTACTCGATTGGTTTCTCGCGCAGCTCTAATGAGCAGTTCTTC	CASSYSIGFSRSSNEQFF
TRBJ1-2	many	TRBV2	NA	TGTGCCAGCAGGGGGGGAGTGGCGGCCTATGGCTACACCTTC	CASRGGVAAYGYTF
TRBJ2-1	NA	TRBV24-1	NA	TGTGCCACCAGTAGTTGGATGGACAATGAGCAGTTCTTC	CATSSWMDNEQFF
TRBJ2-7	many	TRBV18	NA	TGTGCCAGCTCACCAGGAGCAACACAAATCTACGAGCAGTACTTC	CASSPGATQIYEQYF
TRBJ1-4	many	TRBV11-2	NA	TGTGCCAGCAGCTTAACCCTTTCAACTAATGAAAAACTGTTTTTT	CASSLTLSTNEKLFF
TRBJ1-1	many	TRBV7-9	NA	TGTGCCAGCAGCTGGGACCTTGTGAACACTGAAGCTTTCTTT	CASSWDLVNTEAFF
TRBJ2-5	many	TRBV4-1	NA	TGCGCCAGCAGCCTCTACCCGGGGAACCAAGAGACCCAGTACTTC	CASSLYPGNQETQYF
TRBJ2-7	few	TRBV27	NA	TGTGCCAGCAGTTTACAAGGGCTTGGCGAGCAGTACTTC	CASSLQGLGEQYF
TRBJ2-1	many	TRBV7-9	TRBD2	TGTGCCAGCAGAGATAGCGGGAGGGCCGGTTACAATGAGCAGTTCTTC	CASRDSGRAGYNEQFF
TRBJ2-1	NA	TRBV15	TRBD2	TGTGCCACCAGCAGAGCTACTAGCGCAACGTACAATGAGCAGTTCTTC	CATSRATSATYNEQFF
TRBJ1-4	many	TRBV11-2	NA	TGTGCCAGCAGCCCCGGACCGTCGAATGAAAAACTGTTTTTT	CASSPGPSNEKLFF
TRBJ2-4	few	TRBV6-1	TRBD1	TGTGCCAGATCGGGACAGGGAATGATTCTAGCCAAAAACATTCAGTACTTC	CARSGQGMILAKNIQYF
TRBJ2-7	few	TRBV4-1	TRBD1	TGCGCCAGCAGCCAAGGACGGTCCCGGGACAGGGACCAGCAGTACTTC	CASSQGRSRDRDQQYF
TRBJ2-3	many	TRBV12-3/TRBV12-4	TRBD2	TGTGCCAGCACCCCCTATAAGGGTAGCGGGAGTGGGGGAGATACGCAGTATTTT	CASTPYKGSGSGGDTQYF
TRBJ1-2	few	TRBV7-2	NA	TGTGCCAGCAGCTTAGTCGTAAGGACAGTCTATGGCTACACCTTC	CASSLVVRTVYGYTF
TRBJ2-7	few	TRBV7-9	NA	TGTGCCAGCAGCTTAGCGCGGCGTCCCTACGAGCAGTACTTC	CASSLARRPYEQYF
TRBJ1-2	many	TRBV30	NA	TGTGCCTGGAGTGTACAGGCGTGGTATGGCTACACCTTC	CAWSVQAWYGYTF
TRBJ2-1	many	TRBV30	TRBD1	TGTGCCTGGAGTCGGGACAGATACAATGAGCAGTTCTTC	CAWSRDRYNEQFF
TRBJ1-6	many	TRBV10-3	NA	TGTGCCATCAGTGAAGTTTTTGTATCAGGTTTCAATTCACCCCTCCACTTT	CAISEVFVSGFNSPLHF
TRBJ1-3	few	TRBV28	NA	TGTGCCAGCAGTTTACCCGTTCGAAACACCATATATTTT	CASSLPVRNTIYF
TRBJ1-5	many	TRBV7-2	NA	TGTGCCAGCAGCTTAGGGGCACAGATCAATCAGCCCCAGCATTTT	CASSLGAQINQPQHF
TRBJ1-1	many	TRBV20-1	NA	TGCAGTGCTAGAGTAGGGGTATACACTGAAGCTTTCTTT	CSARVGVYTEAFF
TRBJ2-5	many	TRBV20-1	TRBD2	TGCAGTGCTAGAGCTTCTAGCGGGAGTGGGGAGACCCAGTACTTC	CSARASSGSGETQYF
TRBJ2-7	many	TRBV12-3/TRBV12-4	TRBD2	TGTGCCAGCAGCCCTAGCGGGAGGGTTCCCCCCTACGAGCAGTACTTC	CASSPSGRVPPYEQYF
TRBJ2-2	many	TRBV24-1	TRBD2	TGTGCCACCAGTGCCTTTCGGACTAGCGAACACCCGAACACCGGGGAGCTGTTTTTT	CATSAFRTSEHPNTGELFF
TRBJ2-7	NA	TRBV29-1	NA	TGCAGCGTTTATCCGTGGGGTGAATCCTACGAGCAGTACTTC	CSVYPWGESYEQYF
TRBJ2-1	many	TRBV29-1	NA	TGCAGCGTTAAGGGGATCGTGGTGCAATACGAGCAGTTCTTC	CSVKGIVVQYEQFF
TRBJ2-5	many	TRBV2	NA	TGTGCCAGACACAGGGGAGGAGGGCAAGAGACCCAGTACTTC	CARHRGGGQETQYF
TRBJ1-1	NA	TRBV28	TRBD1	TGTGCCAGCAGAACCGGGACAGAGTGGGCTGAAGCTTTCTTT	CASRTGTEWAEAFF
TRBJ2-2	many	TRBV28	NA	TGTGCCAGCAGTAAATACCTTTCCCACACCGGGGAGCTGTTTTTT	CASSKYLSHTGELFF
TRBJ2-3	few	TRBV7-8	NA	TGTGCCAGCAGCTTAGTATTTGCGGGATCCACAGATACGCAGTATTTT	CASSLVFAGSTDTQYF
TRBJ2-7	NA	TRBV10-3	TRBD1	TGTGCCAGCAGTGAAGGAACAGGGGACGGTTCCTACGAGCAGTACTTC	CASSEGTGDGSYEQYF
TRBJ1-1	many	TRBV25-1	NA	TGTGCCAGCAGTGAGGTCGAGGAGGACACTGAAGCTTTCTTT	CASSEVEEDTEAFF
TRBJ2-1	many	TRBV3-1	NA	TGTGCCAGCAGCCAAGTGACCGATGAGCAGTTCTTC	CASSQVTDEQFF
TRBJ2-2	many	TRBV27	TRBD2	TGTGCCAGCAGTTTGTTACCGGGACTAGCGGGAGACTACGGGGAGCTGTTTTTT	CASSLLPGLAGDYGELFF
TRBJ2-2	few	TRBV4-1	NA	TGCGCCAGCAGCCCCGGACCGGTCCGAGGGGAGCTGTTTTTT	CASSPGPVRGELFF
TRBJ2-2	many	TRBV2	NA	TGTGCCAGATGCGAGGAGAACACCGGGGAGCTGTTTTTT	CARCEENTGELFF
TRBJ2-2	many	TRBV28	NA	TGTGCCAGCAGCTCCCCATGGCGGGAGCTGTTTTTT	CASSSPWRELFF
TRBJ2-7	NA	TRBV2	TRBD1	TGTGCCAGCAGCGACCGGGACAGGGACGCCTACGAGCAGTACTTC	CASSDRDRDAYEQYF
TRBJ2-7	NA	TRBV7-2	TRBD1	TGTGCCAGCAGCCCCAACAGGGGCGGCGAGCAGTACTTC	CASSPNRGGEQYF
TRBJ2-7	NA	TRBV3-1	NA	TGTGCCAGCAGCCCCTACCGGGGGGCGCGTCTGGAGCAGTACTTC	CASSPYRGARLEQYF
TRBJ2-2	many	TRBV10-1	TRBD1	TGCGCCAGCAGTGATCCGGGACAGGGTGGAACCGGGGAGCTGTTTTTT	CASSDPGQGGTGELFF
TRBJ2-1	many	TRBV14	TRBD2	TGTGCCAGCAGCCAGACAGCGGGAGGGCACAATGAGCAGTTCTTC	CASSQTAGGHNEQFF
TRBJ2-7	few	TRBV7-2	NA	TGTGCCAGCACCCGAGATCGGGCCGGAACCTACGAGCAGTACTTC	CASTRDRAGTYEQYF
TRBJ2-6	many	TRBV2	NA	TGTGCCAGCAAGAAAGAAACCGGGACTGGGGCCAACGTCCTGACTTTC	CASKKETGTGANVLTF
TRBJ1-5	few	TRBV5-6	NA	TGTGCCAGCAGCTTGGGACAGAAGAGCAATCAGCCCCAGCATTTT	CASSLGQKSNQPQHF
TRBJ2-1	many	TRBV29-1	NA	TGCAGCGTTCAGGGTAGTAATGAGCAGTTCTTC	CSVQGSNEQFF
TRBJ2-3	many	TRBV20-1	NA	TGCAGTGCTAGAGATCTCCGGCTCGCTGACAGCACAGATACGCAGTATTTT	CSARDLRLADSTDTQYF
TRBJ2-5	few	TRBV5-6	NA	TGTGCCAGCAGCTTAATCCAAGAGACCCAGTACTTC	CASSLIQETQYF
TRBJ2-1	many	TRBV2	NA	TGTGCCAGCCAAGGGACACCTTCCTACAATGAGCAGTTCTTC	CASQGTPSYNEQFF
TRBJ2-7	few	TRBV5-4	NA	TGTGCCAGCAGCTTGAAATCCCGGGCCGTATCCTACGGAGAGCAGTACTTC	CASSLKSRAVSYGEQYF